This T cell receptor (beta chain) was identified in a study of shared clonotypes between healthy human individuals. Broader study findings: Blood alone was sampled, and tissue repertoires likely differ. The naive CD4 repertoires of several donors were compared, and around 4.9% of clonotypes were shared. Richness estimates generally favored naive over memory subsets.

Naive CD8 cells comprised CD45RO-negative, CCR7-positively selected cells, excluding terminally differentiated effector memory CD45RA+ cells. The trim removed 5 bases at V and 4 bases at J, leaving 4 bases unmatched. CDR3 length: 13 residues. Per germline, CDR1 MNHEY and CDR2 SMNVEV (reference sequence). A note on this clone: Its specificity is unknown.

Method: immunoSEQ multiplex PCR; TCRdb's copy keeps in-frame clones and lacks some. The sample has some 630,000 clones, roughly 96% seen once. The chain carries TRBV27 and TRBJ1-2, with 7 bases that match TRBD1. The sample consisted of naive CD8+ T cells sorted from blood. The TCR originated in a woman in her twenties or thirties in good health. CDR3 residues: CASSEGTAYGYTF. The CDR3 DNA is TGTGCCAGCAGTGAGGGGACAGCCTATGGCTACACCTTC.